This T cell receptor (beta chain) comes out of a study of shared clonotypes between healthy human individuals. Germline values: CDR1 KGHSH, CDR2 LQKENI. Trimming stripped 3 bases from V and 4 bases from J, with 17 bases between. The CDR3 loop spans 16 amino acids. Generated by immunoSEQ multiplex PCR, the TCRdb table keeps only in-frame clones and is missing some. Among roughly 660,000 clones listed, less than 95% were seen once. The specimen was memory CD8+ T cells from PBMCs. Subset specified: CD45RO+ cells pooled with CCR7-negative TemRA cells. The origin of this receptor is a man aged 18 to 30 in good health. Some clones in this sample may be carry-over from other donors' samples. The chain uses TRBV18 and TRBJ2-3; tentative D call: TRBD2 (5 bases). The CDR3 here is CASSPSSLGSADTQYF. The CDR3 region has the DNA TGTGCCAGCTCACCTTCCTCACTAGGGAGCGCAGATACGCAGTATTTT. Drawing the rest from reference TRBV18 and TRBJ2-3, the complete variable domain is NAGVMQNPRHLVRRRGQEARLRCSPMKGHSHVYWYRQLPEEGLKFMVYLQKENIIDESGMPKERFSAEFPKEGPSILRIQQVVRGDSAAYFCASSPSSLGSADTQYFGPGTRLTVL.